This T cell receptor (beta chain) derives from a study of cytomegalovirus exposure and HLA in healthy donors. Germline V CDR1 and CDR2: LNHDA, SQIVND (reference sequence). The CDR3 length is 16 residues. Unmatched junction bases numbered 9, after V lost 5 bases and J lost 2 bases. This clone has just a few counts. The PCR contained 60 Vbeta and 13 Jbeta primers. Profiled with immunoSEQ multiplex PCR; TCRdb holds only in-frame clones, not every one. The profile shows under 150,000 clones, 73% of them singletons. The sequence was collected from a human donor in good health. Source material: PBMCs. This chain joins TRBV19 and TRBJ1-3; the match to TRBD1 covers 7 bases. The CDR3 here is CASSRTGLTTGNTIYF. The CDR3, as DNA: TGTGCCAGTAGTCGGACAGGACTCACAACTGGAAACACCATATATTTT.